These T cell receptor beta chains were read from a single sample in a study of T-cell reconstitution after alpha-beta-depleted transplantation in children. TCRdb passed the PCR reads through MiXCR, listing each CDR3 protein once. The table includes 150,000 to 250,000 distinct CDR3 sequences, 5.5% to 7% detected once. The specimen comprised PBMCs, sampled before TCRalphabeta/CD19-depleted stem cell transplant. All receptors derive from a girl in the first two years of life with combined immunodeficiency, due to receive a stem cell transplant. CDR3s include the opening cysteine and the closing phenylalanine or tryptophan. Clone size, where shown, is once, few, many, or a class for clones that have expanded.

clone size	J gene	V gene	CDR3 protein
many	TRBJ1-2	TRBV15	CATSGQSGQGHYGYTF
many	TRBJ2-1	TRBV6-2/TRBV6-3	CASESSSGSLDEQFF
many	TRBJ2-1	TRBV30	CAWSVLLGARWAQFF
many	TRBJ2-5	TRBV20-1	CSAPHLTGAETQYF
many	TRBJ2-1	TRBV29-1	CSVELAGYNEQFF
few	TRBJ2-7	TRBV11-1	CASSPTFEGPGEQYF
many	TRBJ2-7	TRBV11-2	CASSSGDVRAGSYYEQYF
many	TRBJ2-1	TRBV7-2	CASSPTSGLAWANEQFF
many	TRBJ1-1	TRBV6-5	CASSNHAEAFF
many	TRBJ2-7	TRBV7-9	CASSLTSGLRYEQYF
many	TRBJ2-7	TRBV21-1	CASSKMDLAGLKPYEQYF
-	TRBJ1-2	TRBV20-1	CSARDREVSGYTF
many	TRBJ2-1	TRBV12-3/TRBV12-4	CASSTGPPRKNEQFF
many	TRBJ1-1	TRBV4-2	CASSQTPAHTEAFF
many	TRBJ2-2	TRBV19	CATATGTNTGELFF
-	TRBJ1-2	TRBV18	CASSLGTGEDGYTF
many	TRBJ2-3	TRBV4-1	CASSQDPRGSDTQYF
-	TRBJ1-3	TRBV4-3	CASSSPGTGNTIYF
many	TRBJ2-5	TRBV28	CASSRTGEETQYF
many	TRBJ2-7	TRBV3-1	CASSPTAGVYEQYF
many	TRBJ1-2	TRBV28	CASSGHLVLGYTF
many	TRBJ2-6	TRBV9	CASSVSGSGANVLTF
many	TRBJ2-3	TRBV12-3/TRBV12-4	CASSPQWDTQYF
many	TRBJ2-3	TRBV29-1	CSVHMGGGPRDTQYF
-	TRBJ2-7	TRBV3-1	CASSYSGDPYEQYF
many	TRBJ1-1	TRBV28	CASSLYRDNTEAFF
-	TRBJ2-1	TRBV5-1	CASSLPPAGAVYNEQFF
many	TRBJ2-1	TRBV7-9	CASSLYGTYENLYNEQFF